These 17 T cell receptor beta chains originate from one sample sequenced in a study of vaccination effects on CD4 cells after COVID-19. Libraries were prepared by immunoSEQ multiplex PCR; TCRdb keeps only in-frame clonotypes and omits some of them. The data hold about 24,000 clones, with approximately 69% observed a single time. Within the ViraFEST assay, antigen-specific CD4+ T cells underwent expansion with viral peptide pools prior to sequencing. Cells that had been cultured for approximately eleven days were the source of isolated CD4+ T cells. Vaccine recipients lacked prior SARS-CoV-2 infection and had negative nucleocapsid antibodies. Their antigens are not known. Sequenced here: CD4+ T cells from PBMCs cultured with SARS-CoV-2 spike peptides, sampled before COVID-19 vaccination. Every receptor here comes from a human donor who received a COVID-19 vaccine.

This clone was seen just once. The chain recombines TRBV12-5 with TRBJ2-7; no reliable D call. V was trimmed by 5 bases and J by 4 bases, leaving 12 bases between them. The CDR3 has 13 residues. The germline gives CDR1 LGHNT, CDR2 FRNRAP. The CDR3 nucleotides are TGTGCTAGTGGTCGGGTCAGCCCTTACGAGCAGTACTTC. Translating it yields CASGRVSPYEQYF.

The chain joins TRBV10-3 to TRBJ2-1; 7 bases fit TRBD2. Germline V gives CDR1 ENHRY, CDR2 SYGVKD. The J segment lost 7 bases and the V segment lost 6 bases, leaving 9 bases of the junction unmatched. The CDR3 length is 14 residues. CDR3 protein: CAIRESTGGNEQFF. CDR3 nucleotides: TGTGCCATCAGAGAATCGACGGGGGGTAATGAGCAGTTCTTC.

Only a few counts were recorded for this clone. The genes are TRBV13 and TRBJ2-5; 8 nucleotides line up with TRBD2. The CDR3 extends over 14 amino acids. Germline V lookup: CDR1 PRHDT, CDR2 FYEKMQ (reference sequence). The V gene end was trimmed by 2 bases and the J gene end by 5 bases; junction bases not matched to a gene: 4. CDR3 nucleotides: TGTGCCAGCAGCTTACGGGGGGGGCTCGAGACCCAGTACTTC. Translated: CASSLRGGLETQYF.

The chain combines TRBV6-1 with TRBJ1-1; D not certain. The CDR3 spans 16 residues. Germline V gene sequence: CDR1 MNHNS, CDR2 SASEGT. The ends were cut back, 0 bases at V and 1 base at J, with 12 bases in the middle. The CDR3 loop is CASSEAGGLGNTEAFF. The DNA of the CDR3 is TGTGCCAGCAGTGAAGCCGGAGGGCTGGGGAACACTGAAGCTTTCTTT.

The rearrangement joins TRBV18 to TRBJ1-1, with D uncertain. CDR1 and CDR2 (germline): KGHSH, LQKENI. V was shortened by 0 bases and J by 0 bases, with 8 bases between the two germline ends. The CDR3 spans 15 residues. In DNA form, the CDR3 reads TGTGCCAGCTCACCACCGGCTGGGTTGAACACTGAAGCTTTCTTT. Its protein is CASSPPAGLNTEAFF.

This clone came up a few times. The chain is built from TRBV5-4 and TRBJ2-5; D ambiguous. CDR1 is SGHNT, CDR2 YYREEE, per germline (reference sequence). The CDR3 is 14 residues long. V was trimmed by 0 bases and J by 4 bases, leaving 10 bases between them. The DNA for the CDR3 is TGTGCCAGCAGCTTGGCGGGCGGCGCAGAGACCCAGTACTTC. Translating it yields CASSLAGGAETQYF.

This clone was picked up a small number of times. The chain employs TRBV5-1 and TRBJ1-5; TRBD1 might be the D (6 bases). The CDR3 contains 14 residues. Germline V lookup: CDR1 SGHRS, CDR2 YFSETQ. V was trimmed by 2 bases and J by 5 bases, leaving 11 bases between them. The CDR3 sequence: CASSFWPGDQPQHF. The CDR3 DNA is TGCGCCAGCAGCTTTTGGCCAGGGGATCAGCCCCAGCATTTT.

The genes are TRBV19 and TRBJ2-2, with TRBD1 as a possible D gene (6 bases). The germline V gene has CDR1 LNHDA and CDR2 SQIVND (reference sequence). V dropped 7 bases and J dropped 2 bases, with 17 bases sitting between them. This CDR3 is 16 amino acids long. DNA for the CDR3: TGTGCCAGTATTAGGTCGGGGACATTTAACACCGGGGAGCTGTTTTTT. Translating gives CASIRSGTFNTGELFF. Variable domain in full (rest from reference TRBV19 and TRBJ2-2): DGGITQSPKYLFRKEGQNVTLSCEQNLNHDAMYWYRQDPGQGLRLIYYSQIVNDFQKGDIAEGYSVSREKKESFPLTVTSAQKNPTAFYLCASIRSGTFNTGELFFGEGSRLTVL.

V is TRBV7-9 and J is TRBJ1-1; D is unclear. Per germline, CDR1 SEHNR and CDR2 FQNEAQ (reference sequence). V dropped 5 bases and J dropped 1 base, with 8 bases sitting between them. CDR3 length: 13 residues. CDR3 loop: CASSPFENTEAFF. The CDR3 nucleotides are TGTGCCAGCAGCCCATTTGAGAACACTGAAGCTTTCTTT.

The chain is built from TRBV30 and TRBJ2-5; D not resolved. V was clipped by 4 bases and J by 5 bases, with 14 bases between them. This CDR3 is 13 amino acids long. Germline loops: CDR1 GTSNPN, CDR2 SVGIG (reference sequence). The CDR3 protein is CAWNPAGAETQYF. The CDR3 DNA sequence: TGTGCCTGGAACCCGGCAGGCGCGGAGACCCAGTACTTC.

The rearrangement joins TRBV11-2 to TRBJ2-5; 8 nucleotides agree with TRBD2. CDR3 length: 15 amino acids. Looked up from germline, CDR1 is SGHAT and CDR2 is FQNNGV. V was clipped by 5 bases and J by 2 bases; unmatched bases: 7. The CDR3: CASSRSGIGQETQYF. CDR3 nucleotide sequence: TGTGCCAGCAGCCGTAGCGGGATTGGGCAAGAGACCCAGTACTTC.

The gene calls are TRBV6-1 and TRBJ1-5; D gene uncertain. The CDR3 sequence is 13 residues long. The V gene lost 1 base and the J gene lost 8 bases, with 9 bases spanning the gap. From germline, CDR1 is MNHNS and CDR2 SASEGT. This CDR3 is CASSEETWEPQHF. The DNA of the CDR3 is TGTGCCAGCAGTGAAGAGACCTGGGAGCCCCAGCATTTT.

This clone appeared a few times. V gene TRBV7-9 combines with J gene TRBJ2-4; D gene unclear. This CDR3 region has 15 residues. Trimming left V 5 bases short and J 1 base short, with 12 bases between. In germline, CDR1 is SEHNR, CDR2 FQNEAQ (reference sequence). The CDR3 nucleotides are TGTGCCAGCAGCCACCAGCTGGTTGCCAAAAACATTCAGTACTTC. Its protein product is CASSHQLVAKNIQYF.

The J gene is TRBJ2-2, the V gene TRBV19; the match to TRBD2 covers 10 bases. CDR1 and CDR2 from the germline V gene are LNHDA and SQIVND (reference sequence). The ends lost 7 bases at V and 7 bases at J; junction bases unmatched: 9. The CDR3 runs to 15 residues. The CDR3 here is CASKGAGGPSGELFF. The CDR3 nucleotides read TGTGCCAGTAAAGGAGCGGGAGGGCCAAGCGGGGAGCTGTTTTTT. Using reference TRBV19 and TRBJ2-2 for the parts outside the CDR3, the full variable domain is DGGITQSPKYLFRKEGQNVTLSCEQNLNHDAMYWYRQDPGQGLRLIYYSQIVNDFQKGDIAEGYSVSREKKESFPLTVTSAQKNPTAFYLCASKGAGGPSGELFFGEGSRLTVL.

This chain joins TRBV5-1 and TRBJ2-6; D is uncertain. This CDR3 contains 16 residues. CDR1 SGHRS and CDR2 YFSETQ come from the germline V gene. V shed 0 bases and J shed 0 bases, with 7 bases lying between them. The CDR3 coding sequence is TGCGCCAGCAGCTTGGCTTGGCCCTCTGGGGCCAACGTCCTGACTTTC. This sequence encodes CASSLAWPSGANVLTF.

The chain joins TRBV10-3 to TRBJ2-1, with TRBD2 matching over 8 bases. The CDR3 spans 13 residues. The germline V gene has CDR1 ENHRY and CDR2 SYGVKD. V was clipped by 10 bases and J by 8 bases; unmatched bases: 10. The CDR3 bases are TGTGCCACCCTCGGGACTAGTTCTCATGAGCAGTTCTTC. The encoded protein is CATLGTSSHEQFF.

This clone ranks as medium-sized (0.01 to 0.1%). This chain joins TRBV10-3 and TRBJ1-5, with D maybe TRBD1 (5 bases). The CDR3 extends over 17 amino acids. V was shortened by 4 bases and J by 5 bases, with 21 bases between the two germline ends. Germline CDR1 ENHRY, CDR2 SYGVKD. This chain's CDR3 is CAISGGLEAGSYQPQHF. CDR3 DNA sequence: TGTGCCATCAGTGGAGGGTTGGAGGCAGGGTCATATCAGCCCCAGCATTTT.